This T cell receptor (beta chain) was recovered during a study of T cell responses to AZD1222 COVID-19 vaccine. About the research overall: Pooling covered second doses at about 4 or about 12 weeks. General study results and limits: There were vaccine-associated CD4 TCRs across spike, dominant at 160-218 and 743-854. At baseline, seropositivity was found in only five or six AZD1222 recipients.

Details on this clone: Its antigen is unidentified.

Trimming removed 5 bases at V and 3 bases at J, with 6 bases between. The CDR3 is made up of 12 amino acids. Germline V gives CDR1 SGHNT, CDR2 YYREEE (reference sequence). This table comes from immunoSEQ multiplex PCR, and its TCRdb copy is limited to in-frame clones, with some not included. The sample lists about 100,000 clones, about 88% occurring once. The rearrangement uses TRBV5-4 and TRBJ2-1; D gene unclear. Sequencing was performed on peripheral blood, taken on day 0 of AZD1222 vaccination. The TCR was taken from an adult in good health. The CDR3 region is CASSGGYNEQFF. The DNA for the CDR3 is TGTGCCAGCAGTGGCGGCTACAATGAGCAGTTCTTC.